The entry below gives a single T cell receptor beta chain sequence along with its context. The antigen remains unidentified. A much larger clone is a single base away; this may be a read error. Trimming removed 9 bases from V and 0 bases from J; junction bases left unmatched: 11. The CDR3 contains 16 residues. The germline gives CDR1 LNHDA, CDR2 SQIVND (reference sequence). This entry comes from a study of T cells in Graves' hyperthyroidism and ophthalmopathy. Notes on the study in general: In validation, the model predicted ophthalmopathy. These predictions came a median 6.5 months before onset.

Template material for amplifying TCR beta CDR3 regions consisted of RNA transcripts. First-round RT-PCR targeting the TCR CDR3 was performed with the HTBI primer set. Using its own MiXCR run on the multiplex PCR reads, TCRdb lists one record per CDR3 protein. The table shows roughly 510,000 distinct CDR3 sequences, with less than 25% occurring only once. The clonotype was recovered from a man younger than 30 with Graves' hyperthyroidism. The chain combines TRBV19 with TRBJ1-5; 7 nucleotides match TRBD1. Sequenced: blood. The CDR3 region is CARSWDSRYSNQPQHF. CDR3 DNA sequence: TGTGCCAGAAGTTGGGACAGCAGATATAGCAATCAGCCCCAGCATTTT. The full variable domain, in which reference TRBV19 and TRBJ1-5 provide the parts outside the CDR3, is DGGITQSPKYLFRKEGQNVTLSCEQNLNHDAMYWYRQDPGQGLRLIYYSQIVNDFQKGDIAEGYSVSREKKESFPLTVTSAQKNPTAFYLCARSWDSRYSNQPQHFGDGTRLSIL.